This T cell receptor (beta chain) was sequenced for a study of shared clonotypes between healthy human individuals. This clone was observed once. Other nucleotide sequences in the sample specify the same CDR3. V lost 0 bases, J lost 1 base, and 7 bases lay in between. This CDR3 is 15 amino acids long. The germline gives CDR1 ENHRY, CDR2 SYGVKD. The protocol was immunoSEQ multiplex PCR, while the TCRdb copy is restricted to in-frame clones and leaves out a portion. The sample has 2 million to 2.5 million clones; roughly 90% are singletons. The clonotype originates from a man aged 18 to 29 in good health. Some clones in this sample may be carry-over from other donors' samples. The specimen sequenced was naive CD4+ T cells from PBMCs. Sample subset: CD45RA+ positively selected. V and J are TRBV10-3 and TRBJ1-5; maybe TRBD1 (6 bases). CDR3 DNA sequence: TGTGCCATCAGTGAGTCAGGGGGAAGCAATCAGCCCCAGCATTTT. It is translated as CAISESGGSNQPQHF.